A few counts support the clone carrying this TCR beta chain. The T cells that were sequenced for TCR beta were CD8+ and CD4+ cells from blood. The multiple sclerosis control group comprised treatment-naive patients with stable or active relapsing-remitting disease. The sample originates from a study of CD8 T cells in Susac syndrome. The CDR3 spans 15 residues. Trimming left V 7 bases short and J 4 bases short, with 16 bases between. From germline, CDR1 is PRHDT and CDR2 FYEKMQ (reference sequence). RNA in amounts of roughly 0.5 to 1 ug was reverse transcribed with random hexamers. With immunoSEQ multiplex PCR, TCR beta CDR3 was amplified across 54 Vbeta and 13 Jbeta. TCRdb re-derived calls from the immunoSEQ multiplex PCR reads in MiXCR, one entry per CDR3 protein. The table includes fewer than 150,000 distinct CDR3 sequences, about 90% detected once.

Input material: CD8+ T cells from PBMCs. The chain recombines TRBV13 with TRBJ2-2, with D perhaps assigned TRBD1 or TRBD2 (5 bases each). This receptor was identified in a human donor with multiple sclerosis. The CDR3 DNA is TGTGCCAGCACTGGGGGAAGGGGAAGCACCGGGGAGCTGTTTTTT. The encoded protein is CASTGGRGSTGELFF.